This TCR beta chain was identified in a study of T cell changes during pregnancy in multiple sclerosis. J was trimmed by 4 bases and V by 3 bases; bases with no gene match: 3. This CDR3 comprises 14 residues. Germline V CDR1 and CDR2: SGHAT, FQNNGV. Method: immunoSEQ multiplex PCR; TCRdb's copy keeps in-frame clones and lacks some. The sample shows 69,000 or so clones, roughly 91% of them seen only once. The specimen comprised CD4+ T cells from peripheral blood mononuclear cells, sampled in the third trimester of pregnancy. The J gene is TRBJ2-1, the V gene TRBV11-2; TRBD2 agrees at 7 bases. This TCR derives from a female donor in good health, enrolled as a control in a pregnancy study. CDR3 sequence: CASSFLAGYNEQFF. The CDR3, as DNA: TGTGCCAGCAGCTTTTTAGCGGGTTACAATGAGCAGTTCTTC. The full variable domain, its missing parts supplied by reference TRBV11-2 and TRBJ2-1, is EAGVAQSPRYKIIEKRQSVAFWCNPISGHATLYWYQQILGQGPKLLIQFQNNGVVDDSQLPKDRFSAERLKGVDSTLKIQPAKLEDSAVYLCASSFLAGYNEQFFGPGTRLTVL.